Below, 5 T cell receptor beta chains from the same sample are listed, as sequenced in a study of shared clonotypes between healthy human individuals. The repertoire was sequenced with immunoSEQ multiplex PCR; TCRdb's copy has only in-frame clones and lacks some. The sample has over 2 million clones, around 95% seen once. Specimen: naive CD4+ T cells sorted from blood. Documented subset: CD45RA+ positively selected. The source of these receptors is a man aged 18 to 30 in good health.

This chain uses TRBV2 with TRBJ2-3; D gene unclear. Trimming shortened V by 5 bases and J by 3 bases, and 6 bases separated the two germline ends. The germline CDR1 and CDR2 sequences are SNHLY and FYNNEI. The CDR3 is 12 amino acids. The CDR3 coding sequence is TGTGCCAGCAGTCGTTTTACAGATACGCAGTATTTT. Its translation is CASSRFTDTQYF.

The chain is built from TRBV5-1 and TRBJ2-3, with a possible D match to TRBD2 (6 bases). CDR1 and CDR2 (germline): SGHRS, YFSETQ. Trimming took off 0 bases at V and 2 bases at J, with 10 bases between the two ends. There are 15 residues in the CDR3. DNA of the CDR3: TGCGCCAGCAGCTTGGAAGGGACTCTCACAGATACGCAGTATTTT. Its translation: CASSLEGTLTDTQYF. Using reference TRBV5-1 and TRBJ2-3 for the parts outside the CDR3, the full variable domain is KAGVTQTPRYLIKTRGQQVTLSCSPISGHRSVSWYQQTPGQGLQFLFEYFSETQRNKGNFPGRFSGRQFSNSRSEMNVSTLELGDSALYLCASSLEGTLTDTQYFGPGTRLTVL.

The chain has TRBV12-2 and TRBJ2-7; TRBD2 was called by the table and not checked on the DNA. TRBV12-2 is termed a pseudogene. The CDR3 runs to 13 residues. The CDR3 DNA sequence: TGTGCAAGTCGCTTAGCGCGGGGCTACGAGCAGTACTTC. Translation gives CASRLARGYEQYF.

The chain carries TRBV11-3 and TRBJ1-1; TRBD1 agrees at 8 bases. The germline gives CDR1 SGHNT, CDR2 YENEEA. With 1 base clipped from V and 6 bases from J, the junction kept 7 bases outside the gene matches. The CDR3 loop spans 15 amino acids. The DNA for the CDR3 is TGTGCCAGCAGCTTAGGGCAGGGGGCGCCGTCTGAAGCTTTCTTT. Translating gives CASSLGQGAPSEAFF.

The chain couples TRBV6-5 to TRBJ2-7, with 7 bases fitting TRBD1. Germline trimming cut 6 bases from V and 1 base from J; bases unmatched to any gene: 6. This CDR3 comprises 14 residues. The germline CDR1 and CDR2 sequences are MNHEY and SVGAGI. The CDR3 DNA reads as TGTGCCAGCAGAGTAAACAGGGGATCCTACGAGCAGTACTTC. Translated: CASRVNRGSYEQYF.